This passage covers 28 T cell receptor beta chains from one sample sequenced in a study of blood T cells in healthy people across ages. A second roughly 6 to 11 cycle PCR used barcoded and J-beta primers. TCRdb re-analysed the 5' RACE reads in MiXCR, keeping a single row per CDR3 protein. The sample yields 750,000 to 950,000 distinct CDR3 sequences, just under 30% seen once. This sample was shared with a second study, whose subject was T cells of mothers and their children.

The specimen sequenced was blood. All receptors derive from a woman aged 40 to 50 in good health.

This clonotype was detected many times. The chain couples TRBV20-1 to TRBJ2-7, with 10 bases lining up with TRBD2. The junction had 10 bases not matched to a gene; V was cut back by 1 base and J by 4 bases. CDR3 size: 16 residues. Looked up from germline, CDR1 is DFQATT and CDR2 is SNEGSKA (reference sequence). Here the CDR3 reads CSARGWGASGGYEQYF. CDR3 DNA: TGCAGTGCTAGAGGATGGGGGGCTAGCGGGGGATACGAGCAGTACTTC.

This chain links TRBV5-6 with TRBJ2-2; 7 bases agree with TRBD1. The germline gives CDR1 SGHDT, CDR2 YYEEEE. The CDR3 totals 13 residues. The ends lost 3 bases at V and 4 bases at J; junction bases unmatched: 0. The CDR3 region has the DNA TGTGCCAGCAGCTCAGGGGGCACCGGGGAGCTGTTTTTT. This translates into CASSSGGTGELFF.

The rearrangement uses TRBV27 and TRBJ1-2; a possible D gene is TRBD1 (6 bases). With 6 bases removed from V and 8 bases from J, the gap between germline ends came to 13 bases. CDR3 size: 12 residues. The germline gives CDR1 MNHEY, CDR2 SMNVEV (reference sequence). The CDR3 DNA follows: TGTGCCAGCAGCACAGGGTTGGGCGGCTACACCTTC. Amino acids: CASSTGLGGYTF.

A few counts support this clonotype. J is TRBJ1-4 and V is TRBV7-9; 10 bases match TRBD1. The CDR3 loop spans 14 amino acids. The V gene end was trimmed by 5 bases and the J gene end by 4 bases; junction bases not matched to a gene: 1. Germline CDR1 and CDR2: SEHNR and FQNEAQ (reference sequence). The CDR3 nucleotides are TGTGCCAGCAGCAGGGACAGGGGTAATGAAAAACTGTTTTTT. Encoded protein: CASSRDRGNEKLFF.

This clonotype was observed a few times. The chain uses TRBV4-3 and TRBJ2-5; possible D gene TRBD1, 6 bases. Germline assignment: CDR1 LGHNA and CDR2 YSLEER. The CDR3 has 15 residues. Deletions cut 3 bases from V and 6 bases from J, with 17 bases between. The CDR3 coding sequence is TGCGCCAGCAGCCACAGTATACAGGGATCGCAGACCCAGTACTTC. Translated, it gives CASSHSIQGSQTQYF.

This chain connects TRBV7-2 to TRBJ1-1; D is undetermined. CDR3 length: 14 residues. Between the trimmed V and J ends, which lost 7 bases and 7 bases, there was a span of 19 bases. Germline V gene data show CDR1 as SGHTA and CDR2 as FQGNSA. The CDR3 region has the DNA TGTGCCAGCACCATCTCTAGGGTTGCGGTTGAAGCTTTCTTT. Encoded protein: CASTISRVAVEAFF.

This clonotype appeared a few times. The chain joins TRBV4-3 to TRBJ2-3, with 8 bases aligning to TRBD2. The CDR3 covers 15 residues. In germline, CDR1 is LGHNA, CDR2 YSLEER. V dropped 2 bases and J dropped 1; count of bases not matched to a gene: 2. CDR3 protein: CASSQLTSGTDTQYF. Written as DNA, the CDR3 is TGCGCCAGCAGCCAACTGACTAGCGGCACAGATACGCAGTATTTT.

This clonotype was recorded at least ten times. The genes are TRBV6-2 or TRBV6-3 and TRBJ2-7, with D unclear. Germline CDR1 MNHEY, CDR2 SVGEGT. There are 12 residues in the CDR3. V was pared by 6 bases and J by 9 bases, with 15 bases between. CDR3 DNA sequence: TGTGCCAGCAGCCTAGAGTCTACGAGGCAGTACTTC. This encodes CASSLESTRQYF.

The chain links TRBV29-1 to TRBJ2-1, with 11 bases aligning to TRBD2. The CDR3 loop spans 16 amino acids. J lost 5 bases, V lost 2 bases, and 8 bases had no gene match. CDR1 and CDR2 from the germline V gene are SQVTM and ANQGSEA. DNA of the CDR3: TGCAGCGTTGAAAAATTAGCGGGGGGGTTTAACAATGAGCAGTTCTTC. Translating it yields CSVEKLAGGFNNEQFF.

This clonotype appeared a few times. The rearrangement uses TRBV6-6 and TRBJ1-1, with D possibly being TRBD1 (6 bases). Trimming shortened V by 11 bases and J by 1 base, and 17 bases separated the two germline ends. This CDR3 has 14 residues. Germline V gene lookup returns CDR1 MNHNY and CDR2 SVGAGI (reference sequence). The CDR3, as DNA: TGTGCCGGACAGCAACAAGGATCGAACACTGAAGCTTTCTTT. This encodes CAGQQQGSNTEAFF.

This clonotype was recorded at least ten times. J is TRBJ1-2 and V is TRBV24-1, with a possible D match to TRBD1 (5 bases). The germline V gene encodes CDR1 KGHDR and CDR2 SFDVKD. The CDR3 totals 13 residues. Trimming shortened V by 3 bases and J by 6 bases, and 10 bases separated the two germline ends. CDR3 DNA: TGTGCCACCAGTGATCCACCCAGGGATGGCTACACCTTC. It translates to CATSDPPRDGYTF.

V and J are TRBV14 and TRBJ2-7, with 12 bases that match TRBD1. Germline V gene lookup returns CDR1 SGHDN and CDR2 FVKESK. The CDR3 has 15 amino acids. The trim removed 4 bases at V and 3 bases at J, leaving 4 bases unmatched. The CDR3 region has the DNA TGTGCCAGCAGCCGTGGGACAGGGGGCTTCTACGAGCAGTACTTC. Translated: CASSRGTGGFYEQYF.

The genes are TRBV20-1 and TRBJ2-1; 13 nucleotides align to TRBD2. There are 20 residues in the CDR3. J gave up 3 bases and V 0 bases, and 14 bases lay outside the gene matches. The germline gives CDR1 DFQATT, CDR2 SNEGSKA (reference sequence). CDR3 amino acids: CSARDPPGLAGVLDYNEQFF. DNA for the CDR3: TGCAGTGCTAGAGATCCCCCCGGACTAGCGGGGGTCCTAGACTACAATGAGCAGTTCTTC.

V is TRBV28 and J is TRBJ2-2; the D gene could be TRBD1 or TRBD2 (6 bases each). Germline V gene lookup returns CDR1 MDHEN and CDR2 SYDVKM. The CDR3 is made up of 15 amino acids. V lost 3 bases and J lost 1, with 9 bases in between. CDR3: CASSFRGLNTGELFF. The CDR3 DNA is TGTGCCAGCAGTTTCCGGGGGCTGAACACCGGGGAGCTGTTTTTT.

This clonotype has only a few counts. The V gene is TRBV18, the J gene TRBJ2-4; D is undetermined. The DNA end is a closer match to TRBJ2-5, so the J assignment may be wrong. CDR1 and CDR2 (germline): KGHSH, LQKENI. The CDR3 runs 15 residues. The CDR3 sequence is CASSLLDGLQETQYF. The CDR3 region has the DNA TGTGCCAGCTCACTGCTGGACGGGTTACAAGAGACCCAGTACTTC.

Ten or more counts support this clonotype. The gene calls are TRBV14 and TRBJ2-1; D is tentatively TRBD1 or TRBD2 (5 bases each). Trimming took 4 bases from V and 5 from J, leaving 12 bases between them. This CDR3 region has 14 residues. Germline CDR1 SGHDN, CDR2 FVKESK. CDR3 nucleotides: TGTGCCAGCAGCCTCTGGGGCGGGCACAATGAGCAGTTCTTC. Its translation is CASSLWGGHNEQFF.

This clonotype was observed at least ten times. The chain has TRBV9 and TRBJ1-1; D not certain. Germline V gene data show CDR1 as SGDLS and CDR2 as YYNGEE. The germline V and J ends were trimmed by 1 base and 2 bases, with 6 bases remaining between them. The CDR3 loop spans 13 amino acids. The CDR3 sequence is CASSVLINTEAFF. The CDR3 DNA reads as TGTGCCAGCAGCGTACTAATAAACACTGAAGCTTTCTTT.

This clonotype has at least ten counts. This chain joins TRBV6-6 and TRBJ1-2; D is possibly TRBD1 (6 bases). With 6 bases removed from V and 2 bases from J, the gap between germline ends came to 16 bases. The germline V gene encodes CDR1 MNHNY and CDR2 SVGAGI (reference sequence). The CDR3 is made up of 15 amino acids. The CDR3 region is CASRPVKGGNYGYTF. CDR3 DNA: TGTGCCAGCAGGCCTGTTAAGGGGGGAAACTATGGCTACACCTTC.

About this clonotype: The junction shows a germline mismatch at one end, possibly a read error. V gene TRBV7-9 combines with J gene TRBJ1-1; no clear D. Germline V gives CDR1 SEHNR, CDR2 FQNEAQ (reference sequence). The CDR3 extends over 13 amino acids. The CDR3 bases are TGTGCCAGCAGCTTATCTGAGCCCACTGAAACTTTCTTT. As protein: CASSLSEPTETFF.

CDR3 nucleotide sequence: TGTGCCAGCAGCCAAGGATCGAATACTAACTATGGCTACACCTTC. It yields the protein CASSQGSNTNYGYTF. The V gene is TRBV4-2, the J gene TRBJ1-2; D is ambiguous. Germline assignment: CDR1 LGHNA and CDR2 YNFKEQ. Between the trimmed V and J ends, which lost 1 base and 0 bases, there was a span of 9 bases. This CDR3 contains 15 residues.

The chain carries TRBV29-1 and TRBJ1-1, with D possibly being TRBD1 (5 bases). CDR3 length equals 13 residues. CDR1 and CDR2 (germline): SQVTM, ANQGSEA. Trimming cost V 8 bases and J 3 bases, with 16 bases left between them. CDR3 residues: CSWGGYLDTEAFF. Written as DNA, the CDR3 is TGCAGCTGGGGGGGGTACCTGGACACTGAAGCTTTCTTT.

Remarks on this clonotype: A read error may produce the germline difference seen at one junction end. This chain joins TRBV20-1 and TRBJ2-2; D is perhaps TRBD2 (5 bases). The germline V gene encodes CDR1 DFQATT and CDR2 SNEGSKA (reference sequence). The CDR3 runs 12 residues. In DNA form, the CDR3 reads TGCAGTGCGACGAAGGTAGCCGGGGAGCTGCTTTTT. It encodes CSATKVAGELLF.

This clonotype has more than one count but fewer than ten. V and J are TRBV7-9 and TRBJ2-3; D perhaps matches TRBD2 (6 bases). CDR1 is SEHNR, CDR2 FQNEAQ, per germline (reference sequence). The CDR3 has 14 residues. V was trimmed by 1 base and J by 4 bases, leaving 9 bases between them. CDR3 in DNA: TGTGCCAGCAGCTTAGGTGCTAGCGCAGATACGCAGTATTTT. Encoded protein: CASSLGASADTQYF.

The chain employs TRBV29-1 and TRBJ2-3, with 8 positions matching TRBD1. Germline CDR1 is SQVTM and CDR2 is ANQGSEA. V trimming: 6 bases; J trimming: 2 bases; junction bases outside the gene matches: 7. This CDR3 has 14 amino acids. The CDR3 coding sequence is TGCAGCGTATTCGGACAGGGTCTCACAGATACGCAGTATTTT. Encoded protein: CSVFGQGLTDTQYF.

With respect to this clonotype: This may be a read error, as it is one base from a much larger clone. The chain joins TRBV15 to TRBJ2-1, with 8 nucleotides matching TRBD1. The CDR3 length is 13 residues. Germline V gene data show CDR1 as LNHNV and CDR2 as YYDKDF (reference sequence). CDR3 nucleotide sequence: TGTGCCGCCAGCAGGGGACAGGAGGTTGAGCAGTTCTTC. It translates to CAASRGQEVEQFF. Supplemented by reference TRBV15 and TRBJ2-1, the full variable domain reads DAMVIQNPRYQVTQFGKPVTLSCSQTLNHNVMYWYQQKSSQAPKLLFHYYDKDFNNEADTPDNFQSRRPNTSFCFLDIRSPGLGDTAMYLCAASRGQEVEQFFGPGTRLTVL.

This clonotype occurred a few times. J is TRBJ2-3 and V is TRBV28, with D perhaps TRBD1 or TRBD2 (5 bases each). This CDR3 comprises 13 residues. The V gene lost 10 bases and the J gene lost 4 bases, with 15 bases spanning the gap. Germline V gene data show CDR1 as MDHEN and CDR2 as SYDVKM. CDR3 nucleotides: TGTGCCACCCTGGGGGTCACCGCAGATACGCAGTATTTT. Protein sequence: CATLGVTADTQYF.

V is TRBV7-2 and J is TRBJ1-5; D is uncertain. CDR3 size: 12 residues. Trimming removed 4 bases at V and 10 bases at J, with 11 bases between. Germline CDR1 is SGHTA and CDR2 is FQGNSA. Written as DNA, the CDR3 is TGTGCCAGCAGCTCAAATATTGGACCCCAGCATTTT. The encoded protein is CASSSNIGPQHF.

V and J are TRBV19 and TRBJ2-1; 9 positions agree with TRBD2. V was pared by 5 bases and J by 4 bases, with 9 bases of the junction left unmatched. This CDR3 contains 16 residues. Germline V CDR1 and CDR2: LNHDA, SQIVND (reference sequence). CDR3 bases: TGTGCCAGTAGTCTGGCGGGGGGGAGGGGATACAATGAGCAGTTCTTC. Its protein product is CASSLAGGRGYNEQFF.